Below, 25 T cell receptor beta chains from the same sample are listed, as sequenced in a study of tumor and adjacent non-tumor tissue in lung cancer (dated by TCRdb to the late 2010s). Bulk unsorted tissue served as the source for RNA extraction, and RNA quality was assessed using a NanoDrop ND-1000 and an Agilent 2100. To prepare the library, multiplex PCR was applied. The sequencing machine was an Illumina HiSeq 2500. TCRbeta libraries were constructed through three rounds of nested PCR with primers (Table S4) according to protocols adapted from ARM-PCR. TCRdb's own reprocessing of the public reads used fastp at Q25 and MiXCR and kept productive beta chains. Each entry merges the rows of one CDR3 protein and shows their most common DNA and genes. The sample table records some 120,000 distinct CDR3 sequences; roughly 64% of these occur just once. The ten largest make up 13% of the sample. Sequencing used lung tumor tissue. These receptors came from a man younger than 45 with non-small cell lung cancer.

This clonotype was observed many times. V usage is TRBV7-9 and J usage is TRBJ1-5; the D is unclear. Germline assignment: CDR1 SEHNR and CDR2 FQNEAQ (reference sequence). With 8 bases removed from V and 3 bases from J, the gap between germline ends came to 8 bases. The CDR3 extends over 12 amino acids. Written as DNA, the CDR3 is TGTGCCAGCGGACCGGACAATCAGCCCCAGCATTTT. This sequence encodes CASGPDNQPQHF.

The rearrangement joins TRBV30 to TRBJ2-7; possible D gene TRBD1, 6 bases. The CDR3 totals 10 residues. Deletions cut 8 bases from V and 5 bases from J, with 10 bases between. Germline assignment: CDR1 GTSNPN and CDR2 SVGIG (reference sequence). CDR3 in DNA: TGTGCCATCGGACAGCACGAGCAGTACTTC. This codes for CAIGQHEQYF. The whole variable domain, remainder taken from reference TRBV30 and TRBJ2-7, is SQTIHQWPATLVQPVGSPLSLECTVEGTSNPNLYWYRQAAGRGLQLLFYSVGIGQISSEVPQNLSASRPQDRQFILSSKKLLLSDSGFYLCAIGQHEQYFGPGTRLTVT.

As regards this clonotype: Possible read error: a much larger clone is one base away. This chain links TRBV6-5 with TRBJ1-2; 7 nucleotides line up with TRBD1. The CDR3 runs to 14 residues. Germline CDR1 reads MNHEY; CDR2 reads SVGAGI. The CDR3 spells CASGRGMANYAYTF. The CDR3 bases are TGTGCCAGCGGCAGGGGGATGGCTAACTATGCCTACACCTTC.

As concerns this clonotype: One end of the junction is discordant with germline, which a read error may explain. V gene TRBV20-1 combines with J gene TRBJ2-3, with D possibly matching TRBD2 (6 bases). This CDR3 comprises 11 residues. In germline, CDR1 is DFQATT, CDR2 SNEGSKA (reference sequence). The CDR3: CSASWRDMQYF. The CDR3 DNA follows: TGCAGTGCTAGCTGGAGGGATATGCAGTATTTT.

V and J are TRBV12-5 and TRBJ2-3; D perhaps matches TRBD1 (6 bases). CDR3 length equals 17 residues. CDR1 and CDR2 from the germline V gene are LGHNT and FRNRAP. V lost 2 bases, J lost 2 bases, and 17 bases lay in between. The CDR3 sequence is CASGLTTGKSTTDTQYF. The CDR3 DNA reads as TGTGCTAGTGGTTTGACTACAGGGAAATCGACCACAGATACGCAGTATTTT.

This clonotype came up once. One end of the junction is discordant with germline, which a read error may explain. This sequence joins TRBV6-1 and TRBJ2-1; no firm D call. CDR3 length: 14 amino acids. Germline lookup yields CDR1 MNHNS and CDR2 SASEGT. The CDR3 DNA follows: TGTGCCAGCAGTGGGTTGATGATCTACAATGGGCAGTTCTTC. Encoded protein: CASSGLMIYNGQFF.

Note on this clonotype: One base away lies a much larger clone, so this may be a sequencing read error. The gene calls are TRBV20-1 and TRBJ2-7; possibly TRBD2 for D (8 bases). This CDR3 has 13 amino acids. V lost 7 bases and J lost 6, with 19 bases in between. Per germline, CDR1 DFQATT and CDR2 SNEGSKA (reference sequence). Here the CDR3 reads CSVPRDSGSEQYF. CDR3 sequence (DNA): TGCAGTGTTCCCCGGGACAGCGGGAGCGAGCAGTACTTC.

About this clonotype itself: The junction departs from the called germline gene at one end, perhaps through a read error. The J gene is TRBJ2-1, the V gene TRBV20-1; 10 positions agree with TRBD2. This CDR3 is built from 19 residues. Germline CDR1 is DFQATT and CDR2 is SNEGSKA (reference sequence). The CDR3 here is CSARVGTSVRDNSYHEQFF. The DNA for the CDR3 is TGCAGTGCTCGTGTTGGGACTAGCGTGAGAGATAACTCCTACCATGAGCAGTTCTTC.

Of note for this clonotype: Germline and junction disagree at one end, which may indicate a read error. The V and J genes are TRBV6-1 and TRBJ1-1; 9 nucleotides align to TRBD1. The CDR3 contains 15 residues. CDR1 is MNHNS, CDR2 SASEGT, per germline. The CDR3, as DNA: TGTGCCAGCAGTCCGTGTACAGGGGGCAACACCGAAGCTTTCTTT. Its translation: CASSPCTGGNTEAFF.

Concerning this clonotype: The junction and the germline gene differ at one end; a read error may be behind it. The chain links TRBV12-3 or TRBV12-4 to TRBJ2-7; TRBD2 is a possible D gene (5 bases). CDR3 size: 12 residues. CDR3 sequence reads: CASSSGDYEQHF. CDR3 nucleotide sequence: TGTGCCAGCAGTTCCGGGGATTACGAGCAGCACTTC.

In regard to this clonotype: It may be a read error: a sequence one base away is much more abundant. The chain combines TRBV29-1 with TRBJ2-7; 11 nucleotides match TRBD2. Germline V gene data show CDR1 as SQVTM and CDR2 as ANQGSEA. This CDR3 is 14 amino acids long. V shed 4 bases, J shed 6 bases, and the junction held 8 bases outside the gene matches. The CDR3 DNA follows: TGCAGCGTTGCATTCGGCCTAGCGGGAGGCGAGCAGTACTTC. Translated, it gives CSVAFGLAGGEQYF.

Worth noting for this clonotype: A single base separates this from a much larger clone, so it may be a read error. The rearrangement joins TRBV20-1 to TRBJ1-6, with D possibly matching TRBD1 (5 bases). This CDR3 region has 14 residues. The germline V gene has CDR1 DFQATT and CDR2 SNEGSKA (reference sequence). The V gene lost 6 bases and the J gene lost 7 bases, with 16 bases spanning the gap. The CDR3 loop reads CSAEDGAENSPLHF. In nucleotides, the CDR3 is TGCAGTGCCGAGGACGGGGCGGAAAATTCACCCCTCCACTTT.

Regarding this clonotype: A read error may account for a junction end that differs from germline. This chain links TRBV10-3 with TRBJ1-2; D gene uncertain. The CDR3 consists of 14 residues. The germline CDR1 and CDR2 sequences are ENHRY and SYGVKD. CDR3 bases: TGTGGCATCAGTGAATCCAGTACATTCGGTGGCTATACCTTC. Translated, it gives CGISESSTFGGYTF.

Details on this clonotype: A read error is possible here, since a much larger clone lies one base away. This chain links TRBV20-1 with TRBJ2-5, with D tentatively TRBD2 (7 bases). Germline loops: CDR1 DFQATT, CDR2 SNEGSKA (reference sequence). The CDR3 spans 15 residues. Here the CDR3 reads CSTRDPGGLQETQYF. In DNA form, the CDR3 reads TGCAGTACTAGAGACCCCGGGGGGCTACAAGAGACCCAGTACTTC.

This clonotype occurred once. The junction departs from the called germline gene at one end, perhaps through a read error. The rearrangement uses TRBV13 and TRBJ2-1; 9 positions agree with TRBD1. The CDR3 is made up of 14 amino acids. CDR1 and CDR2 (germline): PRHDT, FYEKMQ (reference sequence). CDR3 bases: TGTGCCAGCAGCTACGGGACAGGGACATGGGAGCAGTCCTTC. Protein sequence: CASSYGTGTWEQSF.

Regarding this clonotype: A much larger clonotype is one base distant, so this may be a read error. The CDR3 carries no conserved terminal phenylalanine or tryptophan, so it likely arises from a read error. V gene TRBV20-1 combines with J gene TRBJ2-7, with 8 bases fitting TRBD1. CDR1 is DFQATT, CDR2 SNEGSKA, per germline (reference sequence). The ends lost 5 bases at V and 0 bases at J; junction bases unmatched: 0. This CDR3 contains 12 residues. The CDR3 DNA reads TGCAGTGCTGACAGGGGCTCCTACGAGCAGTACCTC. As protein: CSADRGSYEQYL.

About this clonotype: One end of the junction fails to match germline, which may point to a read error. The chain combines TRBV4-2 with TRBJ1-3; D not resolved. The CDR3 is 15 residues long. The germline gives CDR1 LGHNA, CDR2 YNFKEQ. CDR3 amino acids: CVSSQEARSGITIYF. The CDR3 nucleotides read TGTGTCAGCAGCCAAGAGGCTCGCTCTGGAATCACCATATATTTT.

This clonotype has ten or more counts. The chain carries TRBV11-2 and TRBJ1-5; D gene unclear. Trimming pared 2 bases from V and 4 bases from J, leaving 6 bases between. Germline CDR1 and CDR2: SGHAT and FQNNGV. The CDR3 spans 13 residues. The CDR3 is CASSLTGNQPQHF. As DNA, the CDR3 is TGTGCCAGCAGCTTAACCGGGAATCAGCCCCAGCATTTT.

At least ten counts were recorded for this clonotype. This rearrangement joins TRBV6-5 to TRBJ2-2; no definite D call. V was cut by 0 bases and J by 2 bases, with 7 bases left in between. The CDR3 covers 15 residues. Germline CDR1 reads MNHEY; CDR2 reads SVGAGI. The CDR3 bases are TGTGCCAGCAGTTACTCGAATTTAAACACCGGGGAGCTGTTTTTT. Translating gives CASSYSNLNTGELFF.

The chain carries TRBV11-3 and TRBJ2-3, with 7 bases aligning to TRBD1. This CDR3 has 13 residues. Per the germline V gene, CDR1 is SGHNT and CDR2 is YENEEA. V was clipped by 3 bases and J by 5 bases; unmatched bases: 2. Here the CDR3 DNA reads TGTGCCAGCAGCTTGGGGGACAGAGATACGCAGTATTTT. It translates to CASSLGDRDTQYF.

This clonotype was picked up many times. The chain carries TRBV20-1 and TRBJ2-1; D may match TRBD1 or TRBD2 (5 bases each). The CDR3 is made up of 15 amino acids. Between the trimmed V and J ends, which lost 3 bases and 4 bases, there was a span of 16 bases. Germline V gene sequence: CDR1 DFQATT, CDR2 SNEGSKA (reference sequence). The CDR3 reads CSASLSGAKYNEQFF. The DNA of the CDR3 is TGCAGTGCTAGTCTGTCCGGGGCCAAATACAATGAGCAGTTCTTC.

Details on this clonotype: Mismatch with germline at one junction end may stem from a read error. In DNA form, the CDR3 reads TGTGCCATCAGTGGACAGGGGACTGGGAATAATTCACCCCTCCACTTT. Protein sequence: CAISGQGTGNNSPLHF. The V and J genes are TRBV6-2 or TRBV6-3 and TRBJ1-6, with TRBD1 matching over 9 bases. Germline V CDR1 and CDR2: MNHEY, SVGEGT. The CDR3 sequence is 16 residues long.

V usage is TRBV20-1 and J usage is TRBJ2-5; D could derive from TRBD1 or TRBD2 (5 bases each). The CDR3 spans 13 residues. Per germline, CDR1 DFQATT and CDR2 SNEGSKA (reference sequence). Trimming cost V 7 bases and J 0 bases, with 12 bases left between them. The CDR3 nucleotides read TGCAGTGTTAGGGACGACAACCAAGAGACCCAGTACTTC. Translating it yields CSVRDDNQETQYF.

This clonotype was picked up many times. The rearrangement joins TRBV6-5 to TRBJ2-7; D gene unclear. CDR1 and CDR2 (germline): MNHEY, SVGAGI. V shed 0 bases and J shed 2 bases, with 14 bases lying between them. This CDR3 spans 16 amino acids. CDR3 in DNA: TGTGCCAGCAGTTACTCTTCCCCCTCTAAGCCCTACGAGCAGTACTTC. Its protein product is CASSYSSPSKPYEQYF.

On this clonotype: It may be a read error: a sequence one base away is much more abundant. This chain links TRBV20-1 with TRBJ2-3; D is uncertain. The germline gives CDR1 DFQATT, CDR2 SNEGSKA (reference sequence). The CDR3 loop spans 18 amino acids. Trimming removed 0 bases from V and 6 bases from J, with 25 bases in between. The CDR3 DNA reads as TGCAGTGCTAGAGATGAATTAGGTAACCCAAGCTATTTGGATACGCAGTATTTT. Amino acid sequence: CSARDELGNPSYLDTQYF.